This TCR beta chain comes out of a study of graft-versus-host responses after intestinal transplantation. Sequenced by immunoSEQ multiplex PCR; TCRdb stores in-frame clones only, minus some. The sample contains tens of thousands of clones, around 94% of which appear only once. The CDR3 spans 13 residues. Germline loops: CDR1 KGHSH, CDR2 LQKENI. Trimming cost V 4 bases and J 5 bases, with 12 bases left between them. V usage is TRBV18 and J usage is TRBJ2-7; D not resolved. This sequence was found in a human patient who received an intestinal transplant, so some T cells may come from the graft donor. This sample comprised PBMCs, obtained 156 days after intestinal transplant. CDR3 region: CASSRLRTNEQYF. CDR3 coding DNA: TGTGCCAGCTCACGCTTGCGGACCAACGAGCAGTACTTC.